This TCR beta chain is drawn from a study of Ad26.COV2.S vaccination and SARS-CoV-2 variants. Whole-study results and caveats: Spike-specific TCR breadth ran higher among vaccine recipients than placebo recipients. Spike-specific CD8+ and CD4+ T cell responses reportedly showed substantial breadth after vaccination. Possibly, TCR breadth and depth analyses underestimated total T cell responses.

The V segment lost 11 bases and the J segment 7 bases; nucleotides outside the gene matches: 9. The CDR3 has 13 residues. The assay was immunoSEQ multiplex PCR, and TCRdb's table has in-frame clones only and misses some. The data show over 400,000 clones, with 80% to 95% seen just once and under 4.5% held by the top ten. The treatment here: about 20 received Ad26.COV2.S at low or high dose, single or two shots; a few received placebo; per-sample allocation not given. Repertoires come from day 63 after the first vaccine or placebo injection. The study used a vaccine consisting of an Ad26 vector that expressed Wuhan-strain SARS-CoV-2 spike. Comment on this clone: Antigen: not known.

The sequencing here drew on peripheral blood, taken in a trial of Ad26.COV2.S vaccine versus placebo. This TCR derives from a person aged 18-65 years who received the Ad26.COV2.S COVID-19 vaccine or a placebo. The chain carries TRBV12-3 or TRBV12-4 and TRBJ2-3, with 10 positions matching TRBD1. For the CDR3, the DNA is TGTGCCCTCGGGACAGGGGATGGGAATACGCAGTATTTT. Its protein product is CALGTGDGNTQYF.